This T cell receptor beta chain was captured by sequencing in a study of blood T cell repertoires in COVID-19. Study in general: Collection of acute and convalescent COVID-19 samples took place in the United States, Italy and Spain.

In the authors' workflow: Estimation of nucleated cell counts relied on the amplification of reference gene primers. Only in-frame clones appear in the TCRdb table, and some are missing; sequencing was by immunoSEQ multiplex PCR. The V and J calls and the clone size are those of that table, but D and trimming were determined from the DNA. The sample records about 110,000 clones, 86% being singletons. Trimming cost V 3 bases and J 7 bases; bases outside gene matches: 17. The CDR3 runs 17 residues. Germline V gives CDR1 SGHRS, CDR2 YFSETQ. The receptor was derived from a man aged 35-49 years with acute or convalescent COVID-19. This chain joins TRBV5-1 and TRBJ1-2, with TRBD1 matching 8 bases. Sequencing was done on a sample of peripheral blood. CDR3 sequence (DNA): TGCGCCAGCAGCTCCGGGACAGGCTTACCGGGAAGGCTTGGCTACACCTTC. Translated, it gives CASSSGTGLPGRLGYTF.